A selection of T cell receptor beta chains follows, all from one sample in a study of monozygotic twins with inflammatory bowel disease. TCRdb re-called the 5' RACE reads; one entry per CDR3 protein, DNA not given. This listing includes 150,000 to 200,000 distinct CDR3 sequences. Sequenced input: blood. Receptors originate from a human donor with ulcerative colitis or Crohn's disease, or a healthy co-twin of an affected twin (not recorded which). Each CDR3 is given with its conserved first and last residue. The order of the fields is J gene, V gene, CDR3 protein.

j_gene: TRBJ1-3; v_gene: TRBV29-1; CDR3aa: CSADAGESGNTIYF
j_gene: TRBJ2-1; v_gene: TRBV4-1; CDR3aa: CASSQLTSGRASNEQFF
j_gene: TRBJ2-1; v_gene: TRBV20-1; CDR3aa: CSALAGTSRDNEQFF
j_gene: TRBJ1-1; v_gene: TRBV5-1; CDR3aa: CASSQQAYTEAFF
j_gene: TRBJ2-7; v_gene: TRBV20-1; CDR3aa: CSARDSAGAFYEQYF
j_gene: TRBJ1-5; v_gene: TRBV29-1; CDR3aa: CSVEWGINQPQHF
j_gene: TRBJ2-7; v_gene: TRBV7-6; CDR3aa: CASSLDPSSYEQYF
j_gene: TRBJ1-6; v_gene: TRBV6-4; CDR3aa: CASSEERGTGSPLHF
j_gene: TRBJ2-1; v_gene: TRBV20-1; CDR3aa: CSAPRGQGVYHEQFF
j_gene: TRBJ1-5; v_gene: TRBV28; CDR3aa: CASSPRTVNQPQHF
j_gene: TRBJ2-1; v_gene: TRBV19; CDR3aa: CASSSSGSNEQFF
j_gene: TRBJ2-1; v_gene: TRBV12-3/TRBV12-4; CDR3aa: CASSLLVSSYNEQFF
j_gene: TRBJ2-1; v_gene: TRBV24-1; CDR3aa: CATSGAGLDEQFF
j_gene: TRBJ1-5; v_gene: TRBV6-2/TRBV6-3; CDR3aa: CASTNGAVPGPQHF
j_gene: TRBJ2-7; v_gene: TRBV12-3/TRBV12-4; CDR3aa: CASSLVGGTSYEQYF
j_gene: TRBJ2-5; v_gene: TRBV11-2; CDR3aa: CASSLGLAGETQYF
j_gene: TRBJ2-1; v_gene: TRBV3-1; CDR3aa: CASSQEVGAQGEQFF
j_gene: TRBJ2-5; v_gene: TRBV11-1; CDR3aa: CASSRGRINRYQETQYF
j_gene: TRBJ2-1; v_gene: TRBV29-1; CDR3aa: CSVEELAYNEQFF
j_gene: TRBJ2-3; v_gene: TRBV7-2; CDR3aa: CASSRSGLAEDTQYF
j_gene: TRBJ2-4; v_gene: TRBV20-1; CDR3aa: CSARGLAGDAWGDKSIQYF
j_gene: TRBJ2-2; v_gene: TRBV29-1; CDR3aa: CSVRTTGYTGELFF
j_gene: TRBJ2-3; v_gene: TRBV7-3; CDR3aa: CASSLRPSGVTDTQYF
j_gene: TRBJ2-7; v_gene: TRBV5-1; CDR3aa: CASSPDREDYEQYF
j_gene: TRBJ1-6; v_gene: TRBV7-2; CDR3aa: CASSLGVTSPLHF
j_gene: TRBJ2-5; v_gene: TRBV7-2; CDR3aa: CASSWPGGIETQYF
j_gene: TRBJ2-2; v_gene: TRBV6-4; CDR3aa: CASSAFGQGNTGELFF
j_gene: TRBJ2-4; v_gene: TRBV7-2; CDR3aa: CASSLTSGRAKNIQYF
j_gene: TRBJ2-7; v_gene: TRBV20-1; CDR3aa: CSANSITGTEQYF
j_gene: TRBJ2-1; v_gene: TRBV9; CDR3aa: CASNAGQGLWDEQFF
j_gene: TRBJ2-7; v_gene: TRBV5-5; CDR3aa: CASSLGAGGLEQYF
j_gene: TRBJ2-7; v_gene: TRBV2; CDR3aa: CASSEHGLSSYEQYF
j_gene: TRBJ1-1; v_gene: TRBV10-3; CDR3aa: CAISELTEREAFF
j_gene: TRBJ1-4; v_gene: TRBV12-3/TRBV12-4; CDR3aa: CASSLNRGVTNEKLFF
j_gene: TRBJ1-4; v_gene: TRBV7-8; CDR3aa: CASSPGFTNEKLFF
j_gene: TRBJ2-1; v_gene: TRBV3-1; CDR3aa: CASSIRDSRMEQFF
j_gene: TRBJ2-7; v_gene: TRBV20-1; CDR3aa: CSARGTGPYEQYF